Listed below are T cell receptor beta chains from one sample, sequenced in a study of CD8+ T cells in alopecia areata. Assay used: immunoSEQ multiplex PCR; TCRdb lists only in-frame clones, some missing. This repertoire shows under 250,000 clones, approximately 65% found once; its top ten account for 0.95% to 1.5%. This material consisted of CD4+ T cells sorted from blood, taken around week 46, from a patient treated with tofacitinib. The source is a human donor with alopecia areata. Both conserved end residues are part of each CDR3.

v_call: TRBV4-3
cdr3_aa: CASSQGREDGYTF

v_call: TRBV11-3
cdr3_aa: CASSSGRSGELFF

v_call: TRBV29-1
cdr3_aa: CSVEDEGRSGYNEQFF

v_call: TRBV5-4
cdr3_aa: CASSSGTARGNSYNEQFF

v_call: TRBV18
cdr3_aa: CASSPDTAAGNTIYF

v_call: TRBV7-2
cdr3_aa: CASSLGTGLSPLHF

v_call: TRBV7-2
cdr3_aa: CASSATSGGWTGELFF

v_call: TRBV11-2
cdr3_aa: CASSLVSTSRVYTQYF

v_call: TRBV4-3
cdr3_aa: CASSHGGRLITDTQYF

v_call: TRBV30
cdr3_aa: CAWSTGEGAAFF

v_call: TRBV29-1
cdr3_aa: CSVEFGNTEAFF

v_call: TRBV29-1
cdr3_aa: CSVGLGSYGYTF

v_call: TRBV23-1
cdr3_aa: CASSKNTGELFF

v_call: TRBV10-3
cdr3_aa: CAISESWTGAKLFF

v_call: TRBV29-1
cdr3_aa: CSVIPGQEAPRTQYF